These 20 T cell receptor beta chains originate from one sample sequenced in a study of regulatory T cells in long-lasting Graves disease (dated by TCRdb to the early 2020s). Receptor libraries were prepared by multiplex PCR. These reads were obtained on an Illumina HiSeq 4000. TCR beta libraries were built with iRepertoire HTBI primers and Arm-PCR amplification of CDR3 regions. Using fastp at Q25 and MiXCR, TCRdb reprocessed the public reads and kept productive beta chains. Every distinct CDR3 protein forms one entry, paired with its most common genes and DNA. This sample lists roughly 450,000 distinct CDR3 sequences; about 20% were detected once. Together, the top ten hold approximately 28% of the sample. What the time point label conveys for this sample: persistent/refractory GD, antithyroid drugs over 5 years with positive TRAb. RNA was extracted from PBMCs in TRIzol for both TCR sequencing and RNA sequencing.

Sequenced material: peripheral blood mononuclear cells (PBMCs), taken when the disease was refractory, from a patient treated with antithyroid drugs. These receptors were collected from a female donor with Graves disease.

This clonotype has more than one count but fewer than ten. CDR3 sequence (DNA): TGTGCCAGCAGTCCTCGACCGGAAATCTACACCTTC. It is translated as CASSPRPEIYTF. This chain links TRBV3-1 with TRBJ1-2; D is unclear. The V end was cut by 6 bases, the J end by 10 bases, with 15 bases between. This CDR3 has 12 residues. Germline V gene data show CDR1 as LGHDT and CDR2 as YNNKEL (reference sequence). Full variable domain (rest looked up from reference TRBV3-1 and TRBJ1-2): DTAVSQTPKYLVTQMGNDKSIKCEQNLGHDTMYWYKQDSKKFLKIMFSYNNKELIINETVPNRFSPKSPDKAHLNLHINSLELGDSAVYFCASSPRPEIYTFGSGTRLTVV.

The table lists this clonotype with a few counts. The genes are TRBV7-2 and TRBJ1-2; D perhaps matches TRBD1 (6 bases). The CDR3 sequence is 14 residues long. The germline V gene encodes CDR1 SGHTA and CDR2 FQGNSA. Trimming removed 4 bases at V and 4 bases at J, with 13 bases between. In DNA, the CDR3 is TGTGCCAGCAGCTCCGAAGGGACAACCTATGGCTACACCTTC. Its translation is CASSSEGTTYGYTF.

V usage is TRBV30 and J usage is TRBJ1-5; D is ambiguous. Germline loops: CDR1 GTSNPN, CDR2 SVGIG (reference sequence). CDR3 length: 16 residues. The germline V and J ends were trimmed by 0 bases and 3 bases, with 15 bases remaining between them. This CDR3 reads CAWSVWYQGTNQPQHF. The CDR3 nucleotides read TGTGCCTGGAGTGTATGGTACCAAGGTACCAATCAGCCCCAGCATTTT. Full variable domain (remainder filled in from reference TRBV30 and TRBJ1-5): SQTIHQWPATLVQPVGSPLSLECTVEGTSNPNLYWYRQAAGRGLQLLFYSVGIGQISSEVPQNLSASRPQDRQFILSSKKLLLSDSGFYLCAWSVWYQGTNQPQHFGDGTRLSIL.

This clonotype was detected ten times or more. The gene calls are TRBV28 and TRBJ2-5, with no clear D. V was trimmed by 8 bases and J by 5 bases, leaving 12 bases between them. There are 12 residues in the CDR3. Germline V gene lookup returns CDR1 MDHEN and CDR2 SYDVKM. DNA of the CDR3: TGTGCCAGCCGACGAGGCGATGAGACCCAGTACTTC. Protein product: CASRRGDETQYF.

The chain carries TRBV3-1 and TRBJ2-1; D might be TRBD1 (6 bases). The CDR3 totals 13 residues. Trimming removed 7 bases at V and 9 bases at J, with 16 bases between. Germline CDR1 is LGHDT and CDR2 is YNNKEL (reference sequence). This chain's CDR3 is CASKPRQAGEQFF. As DNA, the CDR3 is TGTGCCAGCAAACCAAGACAGGCAGGTGAGCAGTTCTTC.

The V call is TRBV27, the J call TRBJ2-7; the D is unclear. Germline CDR1 reads MNHEY; CDR2 reads SMNVEV (reference sequence). Trimming left V 6 bases short and J 7 bases short, with 16 bases between. The CDR3 runs 13 residues. The CDR3 is CASSSLRLGEQYF. The DNA of the CDR3 is TGTGCCAGCAGCTCCCTCCGCCTCGGTGAGCAGTACTTC.

The chain couples TRBV5-1 to TRBJ2-6; D gene ambiguous. This CDR3 has 15 residues. Trimming took 3 bases from V and 1 from J, leaving 8 bases between them. Germline V gene sequence: CDR1 SGHRS, CDR2 YFSETQ. CDR3 sequence reads: CASSYDFSGANVLTF. The DNA of the CDR3 is TGCGCCAGCAGCTATGACTTTTCTGGGGCCAACGTCCTGACTTTC. Filled out from reference TRBV5-1 and TRBJ2-6, the complete variable domain reads KAGVTQTPRYLIKTRGQQVTLSCSPISGHRSVSWYQQTPGQGLQFLFEYFSETQRNKGNFPGRFSGRQFSNSRSEMNVSTLELGDSALYLCASSYDFSGANVLTFGAGSRLTVL.

With respect to this clonotype: The junction does not match germline at one end; this may be a read error. The V call is TRBV20-1, the J call TRBJ1-2, with D possibly TRBD1 on 5 matching bases. Germline values: CDR1 DFQATT, CDR2 SNEGSKA (reference sequence). The CDR3 is made up of 14 amino acids. This chain's CDR3 is CSARGRDHFDGYAF. In nucleotides, the CDR3 is TGCAGTGCTAGAGGCAGGGACCATTTCGATGGCTACGCCTTC.

This clonotype was observed many times. V gene TRBV10-3 combines with J gene TRBJ2-2, with D uncertain. Trimming shortened V by 7 bases and J by 3 bases, and 9 bases separated the two germline ends. The CDR3 covers 13 residues. The V gene's germline CDR1 is ENHRY and CDR2 SYGVKD. The CDR3 protein is CAITHKDTGELFF. The CDR3, as DNA: TGTGCCATCACCCATAAGGACACCGGGGAGCTGTTTTTT.

This clonotype was observed at least ten times. The chain is built from TRBV28 and TRBJ1-2, with D possibly matching TRBD1 (6 bases). The V gene lost 5 bases and the J gene lost 6 bases, with 19 bases spanning the gap. The CDR3 loop spans 15 amino acids. The germline CDR1 and CDR2 sequences are MDHEN and SYDVKM. The chain's CDR3 is CASSGVSTGEDGYTF. The CDR3 region has the DNA TGTGCCAGCAGTGGGGTCTCGACAGGTGAGGATGGCTACACCTTC.

To note about this clonotype: Relative to the germline gene, one junction end is altered; a read error may explain this. The V gene is TRBV5-1, the J gene TRBJ2-1, with 7 nucleotides matching TRBD1. CDR3 length: 14 amino acids. The germline V gene has CDR1 SGHRS and CDR2 YFSETQ. CDR3 in DNA: TGTGCCAGCAGTGTCGCAGGGGGCTACAATGAGCAGTTCTTC. It specifies CASSVAGGYNEQFF.

This clonotype appeared many times. This rearrangement joins TRBV20-1 to TRBJ1-4; TRBD1 might be the D (5 bases). Germline loops: CDR1 DFQATT, CDR2 SNEGSKA (reference sequence). V was trimmed by 0 bases and J by 6 bases, leaving 17 bases between them. The CDR3 runs 16 residues. DNA of the CDR3: TGCAGTGCTAGAGATCCCCAGGAGGGGCAGGATGAAAAACTGTTTTTT. It yields the protein CSARDPQEGQDEKLFF.

This clonotype showed up just a few times. The chain joins TRBV7-8 to TRBJ1-1; the D is unclear. Trimming took 3 bases from V and 1 from J, leaving 9 bases between them. Germline V lookup: CDR1 SGHVS, CDR2 FQNEAQ. CDR3 length equals 14 residues. CDR3 in amino acids: CASSFEGPNTEAFF. DNA of the CDR3: TGTGCCAGCAGCTTTGAGGGTCCGAACACTGAAGCTTTCTTT.

The rearrangement uses TRBV28 and TRBJ1-2; 9 bases match TRBD1. The V gene's germline CDR1 is MDHEN and CDR2 SYDVKM. V dropped 3 bases and J dropped 7; count of bases not matched to a gene: 6. The CDR3 consists of 14 residues. Written as DNA, the CDR3 is TGTGCCAGCAGTTTTGGGACAGGGCACTGTGGCTACACCTTC. Its protein is CASSFGTGHCGYTF.

This clonotype was counted a few times. This sequence joins TRBV4-1 and TRBJ1-2; TRBD1 matches 7 bases. CDR1 MGHRA and CDR2 YSYEKL come from the germline V gene. The ends lost 2 bases at V and 6 bases at J; junction bases unmatched: 6. The CDR3 is made up of 14 amino acids. The chain's CDR3 is CASSQQLTGDGYTF. In nucleotides, the CDR3 is TGCGCCAGCAGCCAACAATTAACAGGGGATGGCTACACCTTC.

The chain joins TRBV20-1 to TRBJ1-5; 7 bases agree with TRBD1. Germline CDR1 reads DFQATT; CDR2 reads SNEGSKA (reference sequence). The CDR3 contains 16 residues. V dropped 1 base and J dropped 1; count of bases not matched to a gene: 7. CDR3 amino acids: CSARVNRGSSNQPQHF. The CDR3, as DNA: TGCAGTGCTAGAGTAAACAGGGGCTCAAGCAATCAGCCCCAGCATTTT.

The V gene is TRBV7-3, the J gene TRBJ2-2; TRBD1 agrees at 8 bases. Germline loops: CDR1 SGHTA, CDR2 FQGTGA. The CDR3 loop spans 16 amino acids. Trimming at V came to 0 bases and at J to 5 bases, leaving 5 bases not matched to a gene. This CDR3 is CASSLTSRGRTGELFF. CDR3 in DNA: TGTGCCAGCAGCTTAACGAGCAGGGGGCGAACCGGGGAGCTGTTTTTT. The variable domain in full, with the rest retrieved from reference TRBV7-3 and TRBJ2-2, is GAGVSQTPSNKVTEKGKYVELRCDPISGHTALYWYRQSLGQGPEFLIYFQGTGAADDSGLPNDRFFAVRPEGSVSTLKIQRTERGDSAVYLCASSLTSRGRTGELFFGEGSRLTVL.

This clonotype was observed at least ten times. V usage is TRBV6-1 and J usage is TRBJ1-2; 9 positions agree with TRBD1. Germline CDR1 is MNHNS and CDR2 is SASEGT. The CDR3 length is 15 residues. Trimming took 6 bases from V and 8 from J; bases not matched to a gene: 13. The CDR3 nucleotides read TGTGCCAGCAGGACCGGGACAGGGACTAAGAGGGGCTACACCTTC. Protein sequence: CASRTGTGTKRGYTF.

V gene TRBV6-1 combines with J gene TRBJ1-1; maybe TRBD1 (6 bases). Germline CDR1 is MNHNS and CDR2 is SASEGT. Trimming took 6 bases from V and 4 from J, leaving 18 bases between them. CDR3 length equals 15 residues. CDR3 sequence reads: CASRPMGRGPTEAFF. The CDR3 region has the DNA TGTGCCAGCAGGCCCATGGGCAGGGGTCCCACTGAAGCTTTCTTT.

The V and J genes are TRBV29-1 and TRBJ2-5; possible D gene TRBD1, 6 bases. V shed 7 bases and J shed 6 bases, with 15 bases lying between them. Germline loops: CDR1 SQVTM, CDR2 ANQGSEA. The CDR3 runs 12 residues. The CDR3 DNA reads TGCAGCGCCGGACAGACCGTGAAGACCCAGTACTTC. Amino acids: CSAGQTVKTQYF.